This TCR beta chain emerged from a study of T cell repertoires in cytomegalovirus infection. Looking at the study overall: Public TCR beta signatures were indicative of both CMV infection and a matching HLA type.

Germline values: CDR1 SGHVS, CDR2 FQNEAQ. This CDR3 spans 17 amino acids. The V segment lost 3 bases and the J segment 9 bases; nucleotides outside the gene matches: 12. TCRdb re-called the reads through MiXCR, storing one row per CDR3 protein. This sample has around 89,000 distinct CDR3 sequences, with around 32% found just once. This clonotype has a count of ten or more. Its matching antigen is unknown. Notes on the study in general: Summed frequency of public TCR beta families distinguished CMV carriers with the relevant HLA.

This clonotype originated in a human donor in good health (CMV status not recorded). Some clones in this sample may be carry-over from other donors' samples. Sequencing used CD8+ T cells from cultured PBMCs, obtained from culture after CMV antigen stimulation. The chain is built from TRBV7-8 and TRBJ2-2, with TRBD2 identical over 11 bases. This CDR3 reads CASSFPTSGVVDRELFF. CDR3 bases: TGTGCCAGCAGCTTCCCGACTAGCGGGGTGGTAGACCGGGAGCTGTTTTTT.